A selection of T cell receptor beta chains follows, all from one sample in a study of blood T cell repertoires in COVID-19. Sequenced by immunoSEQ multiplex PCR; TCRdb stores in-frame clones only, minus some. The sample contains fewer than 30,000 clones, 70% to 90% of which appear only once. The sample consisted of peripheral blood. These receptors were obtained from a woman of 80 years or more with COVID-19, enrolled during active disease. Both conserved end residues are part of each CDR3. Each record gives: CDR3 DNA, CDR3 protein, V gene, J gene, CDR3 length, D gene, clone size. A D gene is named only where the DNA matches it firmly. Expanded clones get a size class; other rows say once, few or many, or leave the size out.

TGTGCCAGCAGCTTAGGACGGTCGGGGGGTGACGTGGATGTCTATGGCTACACCTTC	CASSLGRSGGDVDVYGYTF	TRBV7-2	TRBJ1-2	19	.	.
TGCGCCAGCAGCCCCCCCGGGGAGGAGCAGTACTTC	CASSPPGEEQYF	TRBV4-1	TRBJ2-7	12	.	.
TGTGCCAGCAGCTTAGGGACAGGGTATTACAATGAGCAGTTCTTC	CASSLGTGYYNEQFF	TRBV7-9	TRBJ2-1	15	TRBD1	.
TGTGCCAGCAGCCCAAACATAGGGAGCACTGAAGCTTTCTTT	CASSPNIGSTEAFF	TRBV7-9	TRBJ1-1	14	.	medium-sized
TGTGCCAGCAGCTCCACCGGGACAGGGGGCATATTGAGTCCCGGGGAGCTGTTTTTT	CASSSTGTGGILSPGELFF	TRBV7-9	TRBJ2-2	19	TRBD1	.
TGCAGCGTTCTAGGGGGCGATCGTAGTATCGGGGAGCTGTTTTTT	CSVLGGDRSIGELFF	TRBV29-1	TRBJ2-2	15	TRBD1	.
TGCGCCAGCAGCCAAAGGGGGCCGAGAGGGGGCCGGGTAACAGATACGCAGTATTTT	CASSQRGPRGGRVTDTQYF	TRBV4-1	TRBJ2-3	19	TRBD1	.
TGTGCCAGCAGCCAAGAAGGGCTATTGGCGGGGGTACAAGAGACCCAGTACTTC	CASSQEGLLAGVQETQYF	TRBV3-1/TRBV3-2	TRBJ2-5	18	TRBD2	.
TGTGCCAGTAGTGGGGGACACCGAAATCAGCCCCAGCATTTT	CASSGGHRNQPQHF	TRBV19	TRBJ1-5	14	.	.
TGTGCTAGTGAGGGACAGGGGGGTTCAAGTGGCTACACCTTC	CASEGQGGSSGYTF	TRBV12-5	TRBJ1-2	14	TRBD1	.
TGTGCCAGTCTAACGGGGGGATACACTGAAGCTTTCTTT	CASLTGGYTEAFF	TRBV19	TRBJ1-1	13	.	.
TGTGCCAGCAGCCAGGCCGGGACTAGCGGGGGACTAGCCAAAAACATTCAGTACTTC	CASSQAGTSGGLAKNIQYF	TRBV4-2	TRBJ2-4	19	TRBD2	.
TGTGCCAGTTCACCCGGGACAGGGAAAGGCTACACCTTC	CASSPGTGKGYTF	TRBV18	TRBJ1-2	13	TRBD1	.
TGTGCCAGCAGCCTTGAGGGATATGGCTACACCTTC	CASSLEGYGYTF	TRBV7-8	TRBJ1-2	12	.	.
TGTGCCATCAGGAGGGAACAACAAGAGACCCAGTACTTC	CAIRREQQETQYF	TRBV10-3	TRBJ2-5	13	.	.
TGTGCCAGCAGCTTAGCTCTGTCCGGGACAGGGGCTGAAGCTTTCTTT	CASSLALSGTGAEAFF	TRBV11-2	TRBJ1-1	16	TRBD1	medium-sized
TGTGCCAGCAGTGTCCAGGGGGCCTATGGCTACACCTTC	CASSVQGAYGYTF	TRBV25-1	TRBJ1-2	13	TRBD1	.
TGTGCCAGCAGCTCAGGACAGGGGGCCGGTCAGCCCCAGCATTTT	CASSSGQGAGQPQHF	TRBV7-9	TRBJ1-5	15	TRBD1	few
TGTGCCATCAGTGAGTCGACAGGGCTCACAGATACGCAGTATTTT	CAISESTGLTDTQYF	TRBV10-3	TRBJ2-3	15	TRBD1	few
TGTGCCAGCAGACAGGGGAAGAACACTGAAGCTTTCTTT	CASRQGKNTEAFF	TRBV6-5	TRBJ1-1	13	TRBD1	once
TGTGCCAGCCAGGGCCTTGCCCCTGGGGGGGGTGAGCAGTTCTTC	CASQGLAPGGGEQFF	TRBV7-9	TRBJ2-1	15	TRBD2	.
TGTGCCAGCAGCTTAGCCGGGACAGGCTATTCACCCCTCCACTTT	CASSLAGTGYSPLHF	TRBV7-9	TRBJ1-6	15	TRBD1	.
TGTGCCAGCAGCTTGGAGTGGACAGAATCCCCAAAACTGTTTTTT	CASSLEWTESPKLFF	TRBV5-5	TRBJ1-4	15	.	.
TGTGCCAGCAGCCCCGACAGGGTTAACACCGGGGAGCTGTTTTTT	CASSPDRVNTGELFF	TRBV7-3	TRBJ2-2	15	TRBD1	.
TGTGCCAGCAGTCCTCGACAGGGGAGAGGCTACACCTTC	CASSPRQGRGYTF	TRBV6-6	TRBJ1-2	13	TRBD1	.
TGCGCCAGCAGTGAAGGGGCTTATGGCTACACCTTC	CASSEGAYGYTF	TRBV5-1	TRBJ1-2	12	.	.
TGCGCCAGCAGCCCCAGGCGGGGGGGCCGGAATGAGCAGTTCTTC	CASSPRRGGRNEQFF	TRBV5-1	TRBJ2-1	15	TRBD2	.
TGTGCCAGCTCCCGCCCCGGGACAGGGAAGAACGCCGGGGAGCTGTTTTTT	CASSRPGTGKNAGELFF	TRBV18	TRBJ2-2	17	TRBD1	.
TGTGCCTGGACCAAAGACAGGCAGCCCCAGCATTTT	CAWTKDRQPQHF	TRBV30	TRBJ1-5	12	.	.
TGTGCCAGCAGTGAAGCGCACGGCAGGGGGAACACTGAAGCTTTCTTT	CASSEAHGRGNTEAFF	TRBV6-1	TRBJ1-1	16	.	.
TGTGCCAGCAGCCAGGGACTAGCGGGGGGGCGGGAGACCCAGTACTTC	CASSQGLAGGRETQYF	TRBV3-1/TRBV3-2	TRBJ2-5	16	TRBD2	once
TGTGCCAGCAGCTTGTCAGGGGTTGGCAATCAGCCCCAGCATTTT	CASSLSGVGNQPQHF	TRBV5-8	TRBJ1-5	15	.	.